The entry below gives a single T cell receptor beta chain sequence along with its context. The data derive from a study of long-term antiretroviral therapy in people with HIV. Trimming removed 2 bases from V and 4 bases from J, with 11 bases in between. Germline CDR1 reads MNHEY; CDR2 reads SMNVEV (reference sequence). The CDR3 is 14 residues long. Sequencing relied on immunoSEQ assay v3.0, run at survey level. Produced via immunoSEQ multiplex PCR; TCRdb's table is partial and in-frame only. The sample holds roughly 15,000 clones; about 80% are singletons and the top ten take around 12%. The chain recombines TRBV27 with TRBJ1-2; D is unresolved. The sequenced sample was unsorted PBMCs, obtained 3.2 years before starting antiretroviral therapy. The TCR sequence derives from a man aged 35 to 55 with HIV. CDR3 sequence: CASSLRSGGYGYTF. The CDR3 nucleotides are TGTGCCAGCAGTTTAAGGTCAGGCGGCTATGGCTACACCTTC.